This TCR beta chain emerged from a study of shared clonotypes between healthy human individuals. Splitting the CD4+ cells yielded a CD45RA+ naive subset and a CD45RA-negative memory subset. CDR1 and CDR2 (germline): LNHDA, SQIVND (reference sequence). This CDR3 comprises 15 residues. Between the trimmed V and J ends, which lost 7 bases and 4 bases, there was a span of 19 bases. Only one count was recorded for this clone. Its antigen is unidentified. Assay execution proceeded at the deep level. Measured with immunoSEQ multiplex PCR; TCRdb has only the in-frame clones, and not every one. The sample yields under 1,900,000 clones, approximately 98.5% seen once. Study outcomes and limitations: Compared with clonotypes that all four donors shared, non-shared clonotypes had lower generation probabilities. Relative to memory subsets, naive subsets generally showed larger estimated richness.

The chain joins TRBV19 to TRBJ1-2; D unclear. The TCR was taken from a man aged 25 to 45 in good health. The sequencing input was naive CD4+ T cells sorted from blood. The subset: CD45RA+ positively selected. The CDR3 loop reads CASTEWANDGYGYTF. The CDR3, as DNA: TGTGCCAGTACCGAATGGGCCAATGACGGCTATGGCTACACCTTC.